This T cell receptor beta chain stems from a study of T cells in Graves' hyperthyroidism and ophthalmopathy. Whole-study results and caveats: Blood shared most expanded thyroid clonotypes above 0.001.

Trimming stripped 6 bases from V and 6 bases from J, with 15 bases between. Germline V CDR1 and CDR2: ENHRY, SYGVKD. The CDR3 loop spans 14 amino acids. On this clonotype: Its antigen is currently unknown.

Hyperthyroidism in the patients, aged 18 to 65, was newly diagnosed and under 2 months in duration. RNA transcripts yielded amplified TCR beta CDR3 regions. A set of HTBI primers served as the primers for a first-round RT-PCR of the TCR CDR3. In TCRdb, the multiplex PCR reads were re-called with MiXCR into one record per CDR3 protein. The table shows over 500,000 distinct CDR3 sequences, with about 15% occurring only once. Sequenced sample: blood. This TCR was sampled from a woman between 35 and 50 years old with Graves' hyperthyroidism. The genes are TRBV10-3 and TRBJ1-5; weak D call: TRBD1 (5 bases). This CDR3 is CAISGGDGGQPQHF. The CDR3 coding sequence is TGTGCCATCAGCGGAGGGGATGGGGGTCAGCCCCAGCATTTT.